This TCR beta chain was sequenced during a study of blood T cell repertoires in COVID-19. At the level of the study: Researchers got acute and convalescent COVID-19 samples from the United States, Italy and Spain. T cells, B-cell-depleted T cells, or PBMCs supplied cDNA or gDNA.

The CDR3 runs to 17 residues. Trimming removed 3 bases from V and 1 base from J; junction bases left unmatched: 6. Germline CDR1 and CDR2: SGHAT and FQNNGV. Authors' analysis steps: Amplification of reference gene primers was used by the study to estimate nucleated cell counts. Generated by immunoSEQ multiplex PCR, the TCRdb table keeps only in-frame clones and is missing some. The V and J calls and clone size were taken over from that table, and D and trimming were inferred from the DNA. The sample yields over 200,000 clones, roughly 88% seen once. The chain employs TRBV11-2 and TRBJ1-1, with TRBD1 matching over 12 bases. The sequencing sample was made of peripheral blood. This clonotype was sampled from a woman aged 25-40 years with acute or convalescent COVID-19. The CDR3 DNA sequence: TGTGCCAGCAGCTTGGGCCGGGACAGGGGGCCGAACACTGAAGCTTTCTTT. Protein sequence: CASSLGRDRGPNTEAFF.